Following are 26 T cell receptor beta chains from one sample sequenced in a study of cytomegalovirus exposure and HLA in healthy donors (dated by TCRdb to about 2017). Libraries were constructed by the immunoSEQ multiplex PCR assay. The multiplex PCR relied on a mix of 60 forward primers for TCR Vbeta segments and 13 reverse primers for TCR Jbeta segments. Here the immuneACCESS table is served through TCRdb, limited to in-frame sequences with V and J called. Missing clones are a known gap in these copies; in checked studies unresolved V genes cover under half, and the rest lacks a known reason. This sample's table contains about 87,000 clones. 15% of the sample is in the top ten clones. The sequencing sample was made of PBMCs. Every receptor here comes from a man aged 50 to 60 in good health and CMV-seropositive.

Of note for this clone: At one end the junction does not follow the germline gene, possibly because of a read error. The CDR3 is CASSYFGRGSGENQYF. CDR3 in DNA: TGTGCCAGCAGTTACTTCGGGAGAGGATCTGGAGAGAACCAGTACTTC. This chain links TRBV6-5 with TRBJ2-5, with a possible D match to TRBD2 (6 bases). Germline loops: CDR1 MNHEY, CDR2 SVGAGI. This CDR3 is built from 16 residues.

About this clone itself: A junction end diverges from the germline sequence, so it may reflect a read error. The chain joins TRBV7-9 to TRBJ2-2; the D is unclear. CDR1 SEHNR and CDR2 FQNEAQ come from the germline V gene (reference sequence). This CDR3 is 12 amino acids long. In nucleotides, the CDR3 is TGCGCACACCTCAGTAACACCGGGGAGCTGTTTTTT. Its protein product is CAHLSNTGELFF.

V and J are TRBV9 and TRBJ2-1, with TRBD1 matching 7 bases. The CDR3 has 14 amino acids. Germline CDR1 is SGDLS and CDR2 is YYNGEE. J was trimmed by 4 bases and V by 4 bases; bases with no gene match: 5. CDR3: CASSKDRVYNEQFF. Here the CDR3 DNA reads TGTGCCAGCAGCAAAGACAGGGTTTACAATGAGCAGTTCTTC.

The chain employs TRBV7-9 and TRBJ2-7; 12 bases match TRBD2. CDR1 is SEHNR and CDR2 is FQNEAQ in the germline V gene (reference sequence). This CDR3 has 14 amino acids. V lost 6 bases and J lost 5; bases outside the gene matches: 5. CDR3 DNA sequence: TGTGCCAGCAGTTCTAGCGGGAGGGCCGACGAGCAGTACTTC. Protein product: CASSSSGRADEQYF.

The chain carries TRBV7-8 and TRBJ1-2, with 7 bases fitting TRBD1. Germline-derived CDR1 and CDR2 are SGHVS and FQNEAQ. V gave up 3 bases and J gave up 3 bases; unmatched junction bases: 7. This CDR3 is 15 amino acids long. CDR3: CASSFGLGQDYGYTF. The CDR3 DNA reads TGTGCCAGCAGCTTTGGTCTAGGACAGGACTATGGCTACACCTTC. Variable domain in full (rest from reference TRBV7-8 and TRBJ1-2): GAGVSQSPRYKVAKRGQDVALRCDPISGHVSLFWYQQALGQGPEFLTYFQNEAQLDKSGLPSDRFFAERPEGSVSTLKIQRTQQEDSAVYLCASSFGLGQDYGYTFGSGTRLTVV.

This chain links TRBV29-1 with TRBJ2-7; tentatively, D is TRBD1 (5 bases). This CDR3 has 13 residues. Trimming pared 6 bases from V and 2 bases from J, leaving 14 bases between. CDR1 and CDR2 from the germline V gene are SQVTM and ANQGSEA. The CDR3, as DNA: TGCAGCGTCAAGGACATAAGCACCTACGAGCAGTACTTC. It encodes CSVKDISTYEQYF.

The rearrangement joins TRBV4-2 to TRBJ2-7; D remains ambiguous. The CDR3 sequence is 14 residues long. Per germline, CDR1 LGHNA and CDR2 YNFKEQ. V gave up 0 bases and J gave up 5 bases, with 11 bases separating them. The CDR3 loop reads CASSQDLGFNEQYF. The CDR3 bases are TGTGCCAGCAGCCAAGATCTCGGGTTCAACGAGCAGTACTTC.

The chain carries TRBV7-9 and TRBJ2-1; 12 nucleotides match TRBD2. Trimming removed 5 bases from V and 7 bases from J; junction bases left unmatched: 3. This CDR3 is 14 amino acids long. Germline V CDR1 and CDR2: SEHNR, FQNEAQ (reference sequence). The CDR3 region is CASSRGLAGNEQFF. In DNA form, the CDR3 reads TGTGCCAGCAGCCGAGGACTAGCGGGGAATGAGCAGTTCTTC.

The chain carries TRBV28 and TRBJ2-7; 8 nucleotides line up with TRBD1. The CDR3 runs to 14 residues. The V gene's germline CDR1 is MDHEN and CDR2 SYDVKM. The V gene end was trimmed by 8 bases and the J gene end by 1 base; junction bases not matched to a gene: 7. The CDR3 protein is CASVRGQASYEQYF. The CDR3 DNA reads as TGTGCCAGCGTCCGGGGACAGGCATCCTACGAGCAGTACTTC.

This rearrangement joins TRBV7-2 to TRBJ2-1, with TRBD2 matching 11 bases. CDR1 SGHTA and CDR2 FQGNSA come from the germline V gene. The CDR3 is 16 residues long. With V trimmed by 4 bases and J by 8 bases, 10 bases remained unmatched. As DNA, the CDR3 is TGTGCCAGCAGCTCCATAGCGGGAGGGCCCATCCATGAGCAGTTCTTC. Its protein is CASSSIAGGPIHEQFF. Using reference TRBV7-2 and TRBJ2-1 for the parts outside the CDR3, the full variable domain is GAGVSQSPSNKVTEKGKDVELRCDPISGHTALYWYRQSLGQGLEFLIYFQGNSAPDKSGLPSDRFSAERTGGSVSTLTIQRTQQEDSAVYLCASSSIAGGPIHEQFFGPGTRLTVL.

The chain is built from TRBV18 and TRBJ2-7; 11 bases agree with TRBD2. Germline trimming cut 4 bases from V and 5 bases from J; bases unmatched to any gene: 4. There are 14 residues in the CDR3. The germline CDR1 and CDR2 sequences are KGHSH and LQKENI. The CDR3 region has the DNA TGTGCCAGCTCACGACTAGCGGGAAACGACGAGCAGTACTTC. This sequence encodes CASSRLAGNDEQYF.

This sequence joins TRBV2 and TRBJ2-1, with TRBD1 identical over 7 bases. The CDR3 length is 17 residues. Germline V gives CDR1 SNHLY, CDR2 FYNNEI. V was pared by 4 bases and J by 3 bases, with 12 bases of the junction left unmatched. The CDR3 region is CASSARDSLQGYNEQFF. Written as DNA, the CDR3 is TGTGCCAGCAGTGCCCGGGACAGCCTTCAGGGCTACAATGAGCAGTTCTTC. Supplemented by reference TRBV2 and TRBJ2-1, the full variable domain reads EPEVTQTPSHQVTQMGQEVILRCVPISNHLYFYWYRQILGQKVEFLVSFYNNEISEKSEIFDDQFSVERPDGSNFTLKIRSTKLEDSAMYFCASSARDSLQGYNEQFFGPGTRLTVL.

The J gene is TRBJ1-2, the V gene TRBV9; TRBD1 matches 7 bases. Trimming took 2 bases from V and 4 from J; bases not matched to a gene: 11. This CDR3 region has 16 residues. Per germline, CDR1 SGDLS and CDR2 YYNGEE. CDR3 DNA sequence: TGTGCCAGCAGCGTCTCCCAACAGGGGCGAGTCTATGGCTACACCTTC. It translates to CASSVSQQGRVYGYTF.

The rearrangement joins TRBV4-3 to TRBJ1-2; the D gene is possibly TRBD1 (6 bases). The germline V and J ends were trimmed by 0 bases and 8 bases, with 13 bases remaining between them. Per the germline V gene, CDR1 is LGHNA and CDR2 is YSLEER. The CDR3 is 14 amino acids. The CDR3 nucleotides are TGCGCCAGCAGCCAAGAGCAGGGGCGTTACGGCTACACCTTC. This sequence encodes CASSQEQGRYGYTF.

The gene calls are TRBV5-1 and TRBJ2-1, with 10 nucleotides matching TRBD2. The CDR3 totals 14 residues. The V gene end was trimmed by 4 bases and the J gene end by 10 bases; junction bases not matched to a gene: 8. Germline assignment: CDR1 SGHRS and CDR2 YFSETQ. CDR3 region: CASSPTSGTREQFF. The DNA for the CDR3 is TGCGCCAGCAGCCCTACTAGCGGGACAAGGGAGCAGTTCTTC.

The DNA of the CDR3 is TGTGCCAGCAGCCACCAGGGGAAAGGCGGCTACGAGCAGTACTTC. Translated, it gives CASSHQGKGGYEQYF. This rearrangement joins TRBV5-4 to TRBJ2-7; possible D gene TRBD1, 6 bases. CDR3 length: 15 residues. V was pared by 4 bases and J by 3 bases, with 17 bases between. Germline V CDR1 and CDR2: SGHNT, YYREEE (reference sequence).

This sequence joins TRBV30 and TRBJ2-1, with D hard to call. Deletions cut 5 bases from V and 5 bases from J, with 4 bases between. The CDR3 runs to 10 residues. Germline values: CDR1 GTSNPN, CDR2 SVGIG (reference sequence). CDR3 region: CAWSDNEQFF. CDR3 DNA sequence: TGTGCCTGGTCGGACAATGAGCAGTTCTTC.

The chain has TRBV9 and TRBJ2-7; perhaps TRBD2 as D (5 bases). This CDR3 comprises 14 residues. Per germline, CDR1 SGDLS and CDR2 YYNGEE. Trimming took 7 bases from V and 2 from J, leaving 16 bases between them. CDR3 loop: CASSLGEGAYEQYF. CDR3 sequence (DNA): TGTGCCAGCTCCTTGGGAGAGGGTGCCTACGAGCAGTACTTC.

J is TRBJ2-2 and V is TRBV14, with D perhaps matching TRBD2 (5 bases). Trimming took off 1 base at V and 5 bases at J, with 11 bases between the two ends. The CDR3 sequence is 15 residues long. CDR1 and CDR2 (germline): SGHDN, FVKESK. The CDR3 nucleotides are TGTGCCAGCAGCCAAGCCCGGGGTTCAACCGGGGAGCTGTTTTTT. This codes for CASSQARGSTGELFF.

The chain employs TRBV29-1 and TRBJ1-5, with a possible D match to TRBD1 (6 bases). Germline CDR1 and CDR2: SQVTM and ANQGSEA. The CDR3 consists of 13 residues. The V gene lost 4 bases and the J gene lost 0 bases, with 7 bases spanning the gap. The CDR3 coding sequence is TGCAGCGTTGGGACAGATAGCAATCAGCCCCAGCATTTT. Residues: CSVGTDSNQPQHF.

V is TRBV2 and J is TRBJ2-7; possible D gene TRBD1, 5 bases. Trimming left V 6 bases short and J 5 bases short, with 14 bases between. Germline V lookup: CDR1 SNHLY, CDR2 FYNNEI. CDR3 length equals 13 residues. The CDR3 coding sequence is TGTGCCAGCAGGCCCAGGGTTTTCGACGAGCAGTACTTC. This gives the protein CASRPRVFDEQYF.

The chain joins TRBV29-1 to TRBJ2-1, with 8 bases that match TRBD2. The germline V gene has CDR1 SQVTM and CDR2 ANQGSEA. The CDR3 consists of 13 residues. Trimming cost V 7 bases and J 6 bases; bases outside gene matches: 8. The DNA for the CDR3 is TGCAGCGGCGGGACTAGGGTTGGCAATGAGCAGTTCTTC. Amino acids: CSGGTRVGNEQFF.

The V gene is TRBV7-8, the J gene TRBJ2-5; D perhaps matches TRBD2 (6 bases). The CDR3 length is 13 residues. Germline assignment: CDR1 SGHVS and CDR2 FQNEAQ. The V end was cut by 4 bases, the J end by 5 bases, with 11 bases between. The CDR3 DNA reads as TGTGCCAGCAGCTCGGGAGTTTGGGAGACCCAGTACTTC. This gives the protein CASSSGVWETQYF.

The chain has TRBV27 and TRBJ1-2, with 8 bases matching TRBD1. The CDR3 spans 12 residues. Per the germline V gene, CDR1 is MNHEY and CDR2 is SMNVEV (reference sequence). Trimming took 6 bases from V and 8 from J; bases not matched to a gene: 5. The CDR3 region is CASRDRGRGYTF. Written as DNA, the CDR3 is TGTGCCAGCAGAGACAGGGGACGAGGCTACACCTTC.

This chain links TRBV4-3 with TRBJ1-1; D call uncertain. CDR1 LGHNA and CDR2 YSLEER come from the germline V gene. The CDR3 runs to 13 residues. The V gene lost 1 base and the J gene lost 4 bases, with 7 bases spanning the gap. The CDR3 DNA reads as TGCGCCAGCAGCCAAGGTAGCCCCACTGAAGCTTTCTTT. This sequence encodes CASSQGSPTEAFF.

V is TRBV28 and J is TRBJ1-2; D possibly corresponds to TRBD1 (5 bases). The germline V gene has CDR1 MDHEN and CDR2 SYDVKM. Trimming shortened V by 10 bases and J by 2 bases, and 14 bases separated the two germline ends. The CDR3 spans 13 residues. The CDR3 DNA reads TGTGCCACCAAGGGAGGGGCCAACTATGGCTACACCTTC. Amino acids: CATKGGANYGYTF.